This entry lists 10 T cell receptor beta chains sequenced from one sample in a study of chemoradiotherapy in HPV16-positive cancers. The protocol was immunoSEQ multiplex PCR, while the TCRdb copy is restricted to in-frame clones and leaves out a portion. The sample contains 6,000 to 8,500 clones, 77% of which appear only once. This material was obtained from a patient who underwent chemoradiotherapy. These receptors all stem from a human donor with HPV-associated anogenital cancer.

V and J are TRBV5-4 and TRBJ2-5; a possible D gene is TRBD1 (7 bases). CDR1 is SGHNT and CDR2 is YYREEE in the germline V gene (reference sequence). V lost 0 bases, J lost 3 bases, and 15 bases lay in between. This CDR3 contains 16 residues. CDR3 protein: CASSLAGGQSKETQYF. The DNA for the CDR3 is TGTGCCAGCAGCTTGGCCGGGGGACAGTCAAAAGAGACCCAGTACTTC.

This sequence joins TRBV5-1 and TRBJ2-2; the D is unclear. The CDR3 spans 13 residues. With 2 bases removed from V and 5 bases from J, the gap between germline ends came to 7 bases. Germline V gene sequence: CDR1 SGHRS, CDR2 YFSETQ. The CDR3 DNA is TGCGCCAGCAGCTTCAACAGAACCGGGGAGCTGTTTTTT. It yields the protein CASSFNRTGELFF. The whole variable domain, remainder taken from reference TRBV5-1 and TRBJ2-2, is KAGVTQTPRYLIKTRGQQVTLSCSPISGHRSVSWYQQTPGQGLQFLFEYFSETQRNKGNFPGRFSGRQFSNSRSEMNVSTLELGDSALYLCASSFNRTGELFFGEGSRLTVL.

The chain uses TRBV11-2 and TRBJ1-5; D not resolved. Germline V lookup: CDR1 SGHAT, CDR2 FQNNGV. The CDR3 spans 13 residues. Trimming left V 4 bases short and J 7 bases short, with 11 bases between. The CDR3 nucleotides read TGTGCCAGCAGCTACGAACAGCTCCAGCCCCAGCATTTT. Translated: CASSYEQLQPQHF.

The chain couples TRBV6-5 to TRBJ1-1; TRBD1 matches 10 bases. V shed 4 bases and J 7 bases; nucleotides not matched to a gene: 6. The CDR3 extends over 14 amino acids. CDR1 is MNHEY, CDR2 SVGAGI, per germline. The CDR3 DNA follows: TGTGCCAGCAGTTCCGGGACAGGGGATTTTGAAGCTTTCTTT. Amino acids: CASSSGTGDFEAFF.

The DNA of the CDR3 is TGTGCCAGCAGCTTGGGCCCGACAGGGCTACGTACTGAAGCTTTCTTT. Translating it yields CASSLGPTGLRTEAFF. The V gene is TRBV5-6, the J gene TRBJ1-1; TRBD1 matches at 7 bases. V lost 0 bases to trimming and J lost 5 bases; unmatched junction nucleotides: 10. The CDR3 is 16 residues long. Germline CDR1 and CDR2: SGHDT and YYEEEE.

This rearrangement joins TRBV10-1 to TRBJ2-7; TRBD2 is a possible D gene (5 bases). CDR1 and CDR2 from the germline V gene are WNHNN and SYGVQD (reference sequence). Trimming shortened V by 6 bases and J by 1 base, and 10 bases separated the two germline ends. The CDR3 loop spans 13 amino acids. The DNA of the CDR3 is TGCGCCAGCAGCCGGGATAGGTCCTACGAGCAGTACTTC. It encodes CASSRDRSYEQYF.

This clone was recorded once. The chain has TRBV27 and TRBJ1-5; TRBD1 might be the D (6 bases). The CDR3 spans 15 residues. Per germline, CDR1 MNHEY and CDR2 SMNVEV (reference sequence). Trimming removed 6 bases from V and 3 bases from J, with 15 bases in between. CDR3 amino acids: CASSLNQGINQPQHF. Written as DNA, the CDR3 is TGTGCCAGCAGCCTAAACCAGGGGATCAATCAGCCCCAGCATTTT.

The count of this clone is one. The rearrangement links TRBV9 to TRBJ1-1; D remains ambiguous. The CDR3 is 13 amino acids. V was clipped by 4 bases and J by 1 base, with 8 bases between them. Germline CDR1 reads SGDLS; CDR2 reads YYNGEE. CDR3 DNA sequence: TGTGCCAGCAGCCCCCTATGGAACACTGAAGCTTTCTTT. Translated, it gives CASSPLWNTEAFF.

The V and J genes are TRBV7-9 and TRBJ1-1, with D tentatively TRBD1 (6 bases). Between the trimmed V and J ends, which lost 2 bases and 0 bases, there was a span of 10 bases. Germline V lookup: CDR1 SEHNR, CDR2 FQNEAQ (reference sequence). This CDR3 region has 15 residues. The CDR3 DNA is TGTGCCAGCAGCTTACCGCAGGGGATGAACACTGAAGCTTTCTTT. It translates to CASSLPQGMNTEAFF.

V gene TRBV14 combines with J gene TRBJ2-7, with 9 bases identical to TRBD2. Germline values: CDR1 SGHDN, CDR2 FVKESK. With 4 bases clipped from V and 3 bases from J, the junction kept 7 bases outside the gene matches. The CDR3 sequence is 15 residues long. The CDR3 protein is CASSPPGTSLYEQYF. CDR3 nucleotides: TGTGCCAGCAGCCCTCCCGGGACTAGCCTCTACGAGCAGTACTTC. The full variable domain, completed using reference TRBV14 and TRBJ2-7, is EAGVTQFPSHSVIEKGQTVTLRCDPISGHDNLYWYRRVMGKEIKFLLHFVKESKQDESGMPNNRFLAERTGGTYSTLKVQPAELEDSGVYFCASSPPGTSLYEQYFGPGTRLTVT.